The 31 T cell receptor beta chains listed next were all sequenced from one sample in a study of T-cell memory formation after mild COVID-19. TCRdb analysed the 5' RACE reads with MiXCR anew, one entry per CDR3 protein. The sample contains hundreds of thousands of distinct CDR3 sequences, roughly 18% of which appear only once. Sequenced sample: PBMCs or a T cell subset sorted from them (not recorded which). The source is an adult woman who had mild COVID-19 (a few samples of this study predate the infection). Cell type and time point are not known.

This clonotype was observed a handful of times. The V and J genes are TRBV5-1 and TRBJ1-2, with D tentatively TRBD1 (6 bases). The CDR3 totals 13 residues. Per the germline V gene, CDR1 is SGHRS and CDR2 is YFSETQ. V lost 4 bases to trimming and J lost 7 bases, with 14 bases between them. The CDR3 here is CASSGGLESGYTF. The CDR3 region has the DNA TGCGCCAGCAGCGGGGGGCTAGAAAGTGGCTACACCTTC.

The chain carries TRBV6-6 and TRBJ2-3; 10 positions agree with TRBD1. Per germline, CDR1 MNHNY and CDR2 SVGAGI (reference sequence). This CDR3 comprises 15 residues. After removal of 6 bases from V and 4 bases from J, the junction contained 7 bases not matched to a gene. The CDR3 region is CASRAGTGEADTQYF. The CDR3 DNA reads TGTGCCAGCAGGGCCGGGACAGGGGAGGCAGATACGCAGTATTTT.

Only a few counts were recorded for this clonotype. The chain combines TRBV12-3 or TRBV12-4 with TRBJ2-1; TRBD2 aligns across 9 bases. The junction had 5 bases not matched to a gene; V was cut back by 3 bases and J by 8 bases. The CDR3 is made up of 14 amino acids. CDR3 region: CASSLGGGVDEQFF. CDR3 coding DNA: TGTGCCAGCAGTTTGGGCGGGGGGGTAGATGAGCAGTTCTTC.

The CDR3, as DNA: TGCGCCAGCAGCCCAGGGGACAGGGGAAATGAGCAGTTCTTC. It is translated as CASSPGDRGNEQFF. V and J are TRBV5-1 and TRBJ2-1, with 10 bases fitting TRBD1. Trimming removed 4 bases from V and 7 bases from J; junction bases left unmatched: 5. Looked up from germline, CDR1 is SGHRS and CDR2 is YFSETQ. The CDR3 length is 14 residues.

In this sample, this clonotype turned up a few times. The V gene is TRBV7-9, the J gene TRBJ1-1; possibly TRBD1 for D (6 bases). Trimming stripped 5 bases from V and 0 bases from J, with 10 bases between. The CDR3 has 14 amino acids. CDR1 is SEHNR, CDR2 FQNEAQ, per germline (reference sequence). The CDR3 nucleotides are TGTGCCAGCAGCCGAGGGACACTGAACACTGAAGCTTTCTTT. This gives the protein CASSRGTLNTEAFF.

A few counts support this clonotype. The chain uses TRBV29-1 and TRBJ2-7; 8 nucleotides match TRBD1. CDR3 size: 13 residues. CDR1 is SQVTM and CDR2 is ANQGSEA in the germline V gene. V lost 7 bases, J lost 4 bases, and 9 bases stayed unmatched. The CDR3 here is CSASGQVTYEQYF. The CDR3 DNA is TGCAGCGCATCGGGACAGGTTACTTACGAGCAGTACTTC.

The chain employs TRBV19 and TRBJ2-1; TRBD2 matches 9 bases. The CDR3 is 15 residues long. V shed 1 base and J 7 bases; nucleotides not matched to a gene: 5. Germline V lookup: CDR1 LNHDA, CDR2 SQIVND (reference sequence). The chain's CDR3 is CASSIGLAGLNEQFF. CDR3 coding DNA: TGTGCCAGTAGTATAGGTCTAGCGGGGTTGAATGAGCAGTTCTTC. Filled out from reference TRBV19 and TRBJ2-1, the complete variable domain reads DGGITQSPKYLFRKEGQNVTLSCEQNLNHDAMYWYRQDPGQGLRLIYYSQIVNDFQKGDIAEGYSVSREKKESFPLTVTSAQKNPTAFYLCASSIGLAGLNEQFFGPGTRLTVL.

V is TRBV5-1 and J is TRBJ1-1, with TRBD1 matching 7 bases. V lost 2 bases to trimming and J lost 6 bases; unmatched junction nucleotides: 7. Germline V gives CDR1 SGHRS, CDR2 YFSETQ. The CDR3 runs to 14 residues. CDR3 sequence: CASSFNTGAPEAFF. The DNA for the CDR3 is TGCGCCAGCAGCTTCAATACAGGGGCCCCTGAAGCTTTCTTT.

J is TRBJ2-1 and V is TRBV5-4, with 15 bases fitting TRBD2. The CDR3 loop spans 17 amino acids. The V and J ends lost 4 bases and 8 bases, in that order; junction bases with no gene match: 10. Germline V gives CDR1 SGHNT, CDR2 YYREEE (reference sequence). The CDR3 nucleotides read TGTGCCAGCAGCCTAGGACTAGCGGGGGGGCCGAGGGATGAGCAGTTCTTC. It codes for CASSLGLAGGPRDEQFF.

This chain uses TRBV27 with TRBJ2-2; D uncertain. Looked up from germline, CDR1 is MNHEY and CDR2 is SMNVEV (reference sequence). Trimming removed 6 bases at V and 0 bases at J, with 11 bases between. This CDR3 has 15 residues. The CDR3 sequence: CASRGWSANTGELFF. In DNA form, the CDR3 reads TGTGCCAGCAGAGGGTGGAGTGCGAACACCGGGGAGCTGTTTTTT.

This clonotype was found a few times. V and J are TRBV18 and TRBJ2-3; no reliable D call. V gave up 3 bases and J gave up 0 bases, with 7 bases separating them. The CDR3 spans 14 residues. Germline values: CDR1 KGHSH, CDR2 LQKENI. The CDR3 is CASSPDGSTDTQYF. For the CDR3, the DNA is TGTGCCAGCTCACCGGACGGGAGCACAGATACGCAGTATTTT.

The chain has TRBV2 and TRBJ2-3; TRBD2 matches at 11 bases. CDR1 is SNHLY, CDR2 FYNNEI, per germline. There are 15 residues in the CDR3. V trimming: 6 bases; J trimming: 4 bases; junction bases outside the gene matches: 6. CDR3 in DNA: TGTGCCAGCAGAGAGACTAGCGGGGCGGCAGATACGCAGTATTTT. It yields the protein CASRETSGAADTQYF.

The genes are TRBV13 and TRBJ1-1; no definite D call. The CDR3 contains 13 residues. V was clipped by 4 bases and J by 5 bases, with 11 bases between them. The V gene's germline CDR1 is PRHDT and CDR2 FYEKMQ (reference sequence). The CDR3: CASSSFQRTEAFF. Here the CDR3 DNA reads TGTGCCAGCAGCTCCTTCCAACGAACTGAAGCTTTCTTT.

DNA for the CDR3: TGTGCCAGCTCCCGGCCACTCGGGACGGAGCAGTTCTTC. Amino acids: CASSRPLGTEQFF. The chain recombines TRBV9 with TRBJ2-1; the D gene could be TRBD1 or TRBD2 (5 bases each). The CDR3 covers 13 residues. Trimming left V 7 bases short and J 10 bases short, with 18 bases between. The germline gives CDR1 SGDLS, CDR2 YYNGEE.

The V and J genes are TRBV7-3 and TRBJ2-1; possibly TRBD2 for D (6 bases). The CDR3 spans 17 residues. V lost 5 bases and J 5 bases, leaving 22 bases between the germline ends. Germline V lookup: CDR1 SGHTA, CDR2 FQGTGA. The CDR3 coding sequence is TGTGCCAGCAGCCCCCCCTATACGCGGGAAAACGACAATGAGCAGTTCTTC. This sequence encodes CASSPPYTRENDNEQFF.

This clonotype was found many times. This rearrangement joins TRBV29-1 to TRBJ2-7, with 9 bases fitting TRBD2. Germline V gene sequence: CDR1 SQVTM, CDR2 ANQGSEA. CDR3 length equals 14 residues. The junction had 9 bases not matched to a gene; V was cut back by 6 bases and J by 3 bases. The CDR3 protein is CSVALAGRGYEQYF. DNA for the CDR3: TGCAGCGTCGCTCTAGCGGGACGGGGCTACGAGCAGTACTTC.

This clonotype was detected once. The chain carries TRBV29-1 and TRBJ2-3; D assignment may be TRBD1 or TRBD2 (5 bases each). Trimming took 8 bases from V and 0 from J, leaving 18 bases between them. Germline CDR1 and CDR2: SQVTM and ANQGSEA. The CDR3 runs to 15 residues. CDR3 DNA: TGCAGCACACGCACCGGGACGGAGAGCACAGATACGCAGTATTTT. Protein: CSTRTGTESTDTQYF.

CDR3 sequence: CASSPGQGNQETQYF. The CDR3 DNA follows: TGTGCCAGCAGCCCTGGACAGGGTAACCAAGAGACCCAGTACTTC. The V gene is TRBV11-2, the J gene TRBJ2-5; 8 bases are a match to TRBD1. Trimming cost V 5 bases and J 0 bases; bases outside gene matches: 5. From germline, CDR1 is SGHAT and CDR2 FQNNGV. The CDR3 loop spans 15 amino acids.

This clonotype appeared a few times. The rearrangement uses TRBV2 and TRBJ2-1; a possible D gene is TRBD2 (6 bases). V lost 0 bases and J lost 8, with 11 bases in between. Germline CDR1 and CDR2: SNHLY and FYNNEI. This CDR3 comprises 14 residues. The CDR3 region has the DNA TGTGCCAGCAGTGAAGCTCGCGGGATCGATGAGCAGTTCTTC. Residues: CASSEARGIDEQFF. The entire variable domain, with the rest obtained from reference TRBV2 and TRBJ2-1, is as follows: EPEVTQTPSHQVTQMGQEVILRCVPISNHLYFYWYRQILGQKVEFLVSFYNNEISEKSEIFDDQFSVERPDGSNFTLKIRSTKLEDSAMYFCASSEARGIDEQFFGPGTRLTVL.

The CDR3, as DNA: TGTGCCAGTAGTAAGGACAGGGCGGCGGACACTGAAGCTTTCTTT. Residues: CASSKDRAADTEAFF. This chain uses TRBV19 with TRBJ1-1, with 8 bases lining up with TRBD1. The CDR3 is 15 amino acids. With 4 bases clipped from V and 3 bases from J, the junction kept 7 bases outside the gene matches. CDR1 LNHDA and CDR2 SQIVND come from the germline V gene (reference sequence).

J is TRBJ2-3 and V is TRBV27; D uncertain. Trimming took off 3 bases at V and 6 bases at J, with 13 bases between the two ends. Germline lookup yields CDR1 MNHEY and CDR2 SMNVEV (reference sequence). The CDR3 runs 14 residues. CDR3 sequence reads: CASSFLPVRDTQYF. The CDR3 nucleotides read TGTGCCAGCAGTTTCCTCCCGGTCCGGGATACGCAGTATTTT.

The chain uses TRBV5-5 and TRBJ2-7, with a tentative D call TRBD1 (5 bases). The CDR3 consists of 12 residues. The V end was cut by 5 bases, the J end by 9 bases, with 15 bases between. Germline CDR1 reads SGHKS; CDR2 reads YYEKEE (reference sequence). CDR3 loop: CASRRLQGSQYF. CDR3 nucleotides: TGTGCCAGCAGACGACTTCAGGGTTCGCAGTACTTC. The variable domain in full, with the rest retrieved from reference TRBV5-5 and TRBJ2-7, is DAGVTQSPTHLIKTRGQQVTLRCSPISGHKSVSWYQQVLGQGPQFIFQYYEKEERGRGNFPDRFSARQFPNYSSELNVNALLLGDSALYLCASRRLQGSQYFGPGTRLTVT.

In its sample, this clonotype was seen a few times. This chain joins TRBV2 and TRBJ1-1; D unresolved. Trimming cost V 0 bases and J 4 bases, with 9 bases left between them. This CDR3 has 14 residues. Germline CDR1 is SNHLY and CDR2 is FYNNEI. CDR3 in amino acids: CASSEAPPVTEAFF. CDR3 DNA sequence: TGTGCCAGCAGTGAAGCGCCCCCGGTCACTGAAGCTTTCTTT.

This clonotype appeared a few times. CDR3 sequence reads: CASSPGFVAPGNGYTF. The CDR3 coding sequence is TGTGCCAGCAGCCCCGGGTTTGTAGCACCCGGCAATGGCTACACCTTC. The chain couples TRBV7-9 to TRBJ1-2, with D unresolved. Germline CDR1 is SEHNR and CDR2 is FQNEAQ (reference sequence). This CDR3 is 16 amino acids long. V shed 5 bases and J shed 6 bases, with 22 bases lying between them.

The table lists this clonotype with a few counts. V and J are TRBV9 and TRBJ2-3; D unresolved. This CDR3 contains 14 residues. V dropped 0 bases and J dropped 2 bases, with 7 bases sitting between them. The germline CDR1 and CDR2 sequences are SGDLS and YYNGEE. The CDR3 DNA follows: TGTGCCAGCAGCGTAGTGGGAACCACAGATACGCAGTATTTT. It codes for CASSVVGTTDTQYF. Full variable domain (missing parts from reference TRBV9 and TRBJ2-3): DSGVTQTPKHLITATGQRVTLRCSPRSGDLSVYWYQQSLDQGLQFLIQYYNGEERAKGNILERFSAQQFPDLHSELNLSSLELGDSALYFCASSVVGTTDTQYFGPGTRLTVL.

This clonotype came up a few times. The chain uses TRBV5-5 and TRBJ2-3; 9 bases align to TRBD2. J lost 4 bases, V lost 1 base, and 4 bases had no gene match. Germline CDR1 SGHKS, CDR2 YYEKEE (reference sequence). The CDR3 contains 15 residues. The CDR3 DNA reads as TGTGCCAGCAGCTTGCGGCTAGCGGGGTCAGATACGCAGTATTTT. It codes for CASSLRLAGSDTQYF.

The chain is built from TRBV7-9 and TRBJ2-3; no clear D gene. This CDR3 is built from 16 residues. The germline V and J ends were trimmed by 6 bases and 0 bases, with 16 bases remaining between them. The germline V gene has CDR1 SEHNR and CDR2 FQNEAQ (reference sequence). The CDR3 DNA follows: TGTGCCAGCAGAGACTGGGGATCATTTAGCACAGATACGCAGTATTTT. It codes for CASRDWGSFSTDTQYF.

The chain recombines TRBV12-3 or TRBV12-4 with TRBJ2-1; 9 bases are shared with TRBD1. Unmatched junction bases numbered 11, after V lost 5 bases and J lost 9 bases. The CDR3 extends over 15 amino acids. CDR3 sequence: CASSSPGQGDGEQFF. In DNA form, the CDR3 reads TGTGCCAGCAGTAGTCCGGGACAGGGAGATGGTGAGCAGTTCTTC.

V gene TRBV6-4 combines with J gene TRBJ2-3; D unclear. The V end was cut by 4 bases, the J end by 6 bases, with 11 bases between. The CDR3 has 13 residues. Germline V CDR1 and CDR2: MRHNA, SNTAGT. Here the CDR3 reads CASSAFPADTQYF. The CDR3, as DNA: TGTGCCAGCAGTGCCTTCCCAGCGGATACGCAGTATTTT.

This clonotype occurred a few times. The chain recombines TRBV18 with TRBJ2-3; D might be TRBD2 (5 bases). V was trimmed by 3 bases and J by 7 bases, leaving 8 bases between them. In germline, CDR1 is KGHSH, CDR2 LQKENI. The CDR3 runs 12 residues. CDR3 sequence (DNA): TGTGCCAGCTCACCGGAGGTACATACGCAGTATTTT. Translated: CASSPEVHTQYF.

V and J are TRBV5-1 and TRBJ2-3, with 10 bases identical to TRBD1. Germline CDR1 reads SGHRS; CDR2 reads YFSETQ. V trimming: 4 bases; J trimming: 4 bases; junction bases outside the gene matches: 3. The CDR3 runs 14 residues. This chain's CDR3 is CASSNGQGADTQYF. In DNA, the CDR3 is TGCGCCAGCAGCAACGGACAGGGGGCAGATACGCAGTATTTT.